Below, 18 T cell receptor beta chains from the same sample are listed, as sequenced in a study of neurological immune-mediated disorders. From the 5' RACE reads, TCRdb called clonotypes with MiXCR, one entry per CDR3 protein. Of some 87,000 distinct CDR3 sequences in the sample, around 14% were seen once. Stated time point: longitudinal time-point 2. The source material was PBMCs. The source of these receptors is a female donor with HTLV-1-associated myelopathy (HAM/TSP).

This clonotype was detected ten times or more. The chain links TRBV29-1 to TRBJ2-7; D might be TRBD2 (7 bases). CDR3 length: 15 residues. Germline-derived CDR1 and CDR2 are SQVTM and ANQGSEA. Trimming shortened V by 1 base and J by 3 bases, and 16 bases separated the two germline ends. In DNA form, the CDR3 reads TGCAGCGTTGAAGGTGGGGGGGCGGGTGTCTACGAGCAGTACTTC. Protein product: CSVEGGGAGVYEQYF.

At least ten counts were recorded for this clonotype. The chain is built from TRBV4-1 and TRBJ2-1; D is possibly TRBD1 (6 bases). Per germline, CDR1 MGHRA and CDR2 YSYEKL. The V and J ends lost 1 base and 0 bases respectively, with 13 bases between them. The CDR3 covers 17 residues. This CDR3 reads CASSQGGPLSSYNEQFF. The CDR3 DNA reads TGCGCCAGCAGCCAAGGGGGGCCTCTTAGCTCCTACAATGAGCAGTTCTTC.

This clonotype has only a few counts. This chain joins TRBV2 and TRBJ2-1, with D possibly TRBD1 on 5 matching bases. Trimming pared 4 bases from V and 4 bases from J, leaving 11 bases between. There are 14 residues in the CDR3. CDR1 and CDR2 (germline): SNHLY, FYNNEI. CDR3 DNA sequence: TGTGCCAGCAGTGTGCAGGGTCAATACAATGAGCAGTTCTTC. Translating it yields CASSVQGQYNEQFF. The variable domain in full, with the rest retrieved from reference TRBV2 and TRBJ2-1, is EPEVTQTPSHQVTQMGQEVILRCVPISNHLYFYWYRQILGQKVEFLVSFYNNEISEKSEIFDDQFSVERPDGSNFTLKIRSTKLEDSAMYFCASSVQGQYNEQFFGPGTRLTVL.

This clonotype was seen repeatedly, ten times or more. The J gene is TRBJ2-7, the V gene TRBV3-1; weak D call: TRBD2 (6 bases). Germline assignment: CDR1 LGHDT and CDR2 YNNKEL (reference sequence). The CDR3 runs 14 residues. Trimming removed 4 bases at V and 2 bases at J, with 12 bases between. As DNA, the CDR3 is TGTGCCAGCAGCCCCCAGCGGGTGGCCTACGAGCAGTACTTC. Translating gives CASSPQRVAYEQYF.

This clonotype was found many times. The rearrangement uses TRBV28 and TRBJ2-7; D is possibly TRBD2 (5 bases). In germline, CDR1 is MDHEN, CDR2 SYDVKM. The V gene lost 5 bases and the J gene lost 4 bases, with 15 bases spanning the gap. The CDR3 totals 14 residues. The CDR3 nucleotides read TGTGCCAGCAGTCAACGGGATCTCGATTACGAGCAGTACTTC. This translates into CASSQRDLDYEQYF. Complete variable domain (other parts from reference TRBV28 and TRBJ2-7): DVKVTQSSRYLVKRTGEKVFLECVQDMDHENMFWYRQDPGLGLRLIYFSYDVKMKEKGDIPEGYSVSREKKERFSLILESASTNQTSMYLCASSQRDLDYEQYFGPGTRLTVT.

This clonotype was counted many times. The chain joins TRBV9 to TRBJ2-3; D remains unclear. Germline assignment: CDR1 SGDLS and CDR2 YYNGEE. The CDR3 runs to 15 residues. V shed 3 bases and J shed 0 bases, with 11 bases lying between them. The CDR3 DNA reads TGTGCCAGCAGCGCCGGCCGGCATAGCACAGATACGCAGTATTTT. Translating gives CASSAGRHSTDTQYF.

Turning to this clonotype: At one end, the junction sequence differs from germline, possibly due to a read error. The chain joins TRBV7-7 to TRBJ1-5, with D possibly TRBD1 on 5 matching bases. This CDR3 comprises 18 residues. Germline CDR1 SSHAT, CDR2 FNYEAQ (reference sequence). CDR3: CTSSLSDIHTGGNQPQHF. As DNA, the CDR3 is TGTACCAGCAGCTTATCGGACATACACACGGGTGGCAATCAGCCCCAGCATTTT.

This clonotype has a count of ten or more. This chain connects TRBV20-1 to TRBJ1-3; perhaps TRBD1 as D (6 bases). CDR1 is DFQATT, CDR2 SNEGSKA, per germline (reference sequence). The CDR3 has 13 amino acids. The CDR3 region has the DNA TGCTCAGTGCTGGGGGCAGCCGGAAACACCATATATTTT. This codes for CSVLGAAGNTIYF.

In its sample, this clonotype was seen many times. The DNA of the CDR3 is TGTGCCATCAGTGTGGGACTAGGGGGCAATGAGCAGTTCTTC. Protein: CAISVGLGGNEQFF. The chain has TRBV10-3 and TRBJ2-1, with 8 bases fitting TRBD2. With V trimmed by 4 bases and J by 6 bases, 5 bases remained unmatched. Germline V gene sequence: CDR1 ENHRY, CDR2 SYGVKD. This CDR3 spans 14 amino acids.

The chain uses TRBV6-7 and TRBJ2-5, with D unresolved. TRBV6-7 qualifies as an ORF whose function is uncertain. The CDR3 covers 10 residues. The V end was cut by 10 bases, the J end by 7 bases, with 10 bases between. For the CDR3, the DNA is TGTGCCAACGAGCGAGGGACCCAGTACTTC. Its translation: CANERGTQYF.

This clonotype was seen at least ten times. The junction shows a germline mismatch at one end, possibly a read error. The rearrangement uses TRBV12-3 or TRBV12-4 and TRBJ2-2, with D maybe TRBD1 (5 bases). CDR3 length: 12 amino acids. CDR3 protein: CASRLDTRELFF. CDR3 bases: TGTGCCAGCAGATTGGACACCCGGGAGCTGTTTTTT.

This clonotype was observed many times. The chain uses TRBV10-3 and TRBJ2-7; D call uncertain. V lost 0 bases and J lost 5, with 2 bases in between. Germline assignment: CDR1 ENHRY and CDR2 SYGVKD. The CDR3 contains 11 residues. The CDR3 region has the DNA TGTGCCATCAGTGAGTCCGACGAGCAGTACTTC. Translation gives CAISESDEQYF.

This chain links TRBV20-1 with TRBJ2-3; D perhaps matches TRBD2 (5 bases). This CDR3 is built from 13 residues. CDR1 and CDR2 from the germline V gene are DFQATT and SNEGSKA (reference sequence). Trimming shortened V by 3 bases and J by 6 bases, and 13 bases separated the two germline ends. The CDR3: CSASGDLDDTQYF. The CDR3 bases are TGCAGTGCTAGCGGGGATCTCGACGATACGCAGTATTTT.

The chain is built from TRBV5-1 and TRBJ2-5, with D hard to call. Germline CDR1 reads SGHRS; CDR2 reads YFSETQ. The CDR3 length is 14 residues. Trimming cost V 0 bases and J 4 bases, with 10 bases left between them. CDR3 DNA: TGCGCCAGCAGCTTGGGCCAGATATTAGAGACCCAGTACTTC. Its translation is CASSLGQILETQYF.

This clonotype was seen at least ten times. This rearrangement joins TRBV5-1 to TRBJ1-1; D is possibly TRBD1 (5 bases). Trimming left V 3 bases short and J 1 base short, with 10 bases between. The CDR3 consists of 14 residues. The germline V gene has CDR1 SGHRS and CDR2 YFSETQ. The CDR3 sequence is CASSWGLPNTEAFF. The DNA for the CDR3 is TGCGCCAGCAGCTGGGGACTCCCGAACACTGAAGCTTTCTTT.

The rearrangement links TRBV7-2 to TRBJ2-5; tentative D call: TRBD2 (7 bases). Germline CDR1 SGHTA, CDR2 FQGNSA. Deletions cut 5 bases from V and 5 bases from J, with 15 bases between. The CDR3 runs to 14 residues. This CDR3 reads CASSEPGGRETQYF. The CDR3 coding sequence is TGTGCCAGCAGCGAACCGGGGGGCCGGGAGACCCAGTACTTC. Drawing the rest from reference TRBV7-2 and TRBJ2-5, the complete variable domain is GAGVSQSPSNKVTEKGKDVELRCDPISGHTALYWYRQSLGQGLEFLIYFQGNSAPDKSGLPSDRFSAERTGGSVSTLTIQRTQQEDSAVYLCASSEPGGRETQYFGPGTRLLVL.

This clonotype appeared a few times. The rearrangement uses TRBV7-3 and TRBJ2-2; 12 bases align to TRBD1. With V trimmed by 0 bases and J by 3 bases, 14 bases remained unmatched. CDR3 size: 21 residues. Germline-derived CDR1 and CDR2 are SGHTA and FQGTGA. CDR3 DNA: TGTGCCAGCAGCTTAACGGTCTGGGGACAGGGGGCGCAGGTGGACACCGGGGAGCTGTTTTTT. Translating gives CASSLTVWGQGAQVDTGELFF.

This clonotype was recorded at least ten times. The gene calls are TRBV28 and TRBJ2-1; D not certain. This CDR3 has 13 amino acids. V lost 8 bases and J lost 5, with 13 bases in between. CDR1 and CDR2 from the germline V gene are MDHEN and SYDVKM. As DNA, the CDR3 is TGTGCCAGCGTTGGGCGGCCCCACAATGAGCAGTTCTTC. Translation gives CASVGRPHNEQFF.